The 21 T cell receptor beta chains reported below all come from one sample, sequenced in a study of blood T cell repertoires in COVID-19. Sequencing used immunoSEQ multiplex PCR; TCRdb keeps in-frame clones, though not all of them. The repertoire holds approximately 250,000 clones, with about 91% as singletons. Sequenced input: PBMCs or T cells enriched from blood (not recorded which). These receptors originate from a woman in her thirties or forties with acute COVID-19.

The chain couples TRBV28 to TRBJ2-5, with 8 bases identical to TRBD2. The V gene's germline CDR1 is MDHEN and CDR2 SYDVKM. V was clipped by 3 bases and J by 5 bases; unmatched bases: 5. The CDR3 is made up of 14 amino acids. The CDR3 DNA reads TGTGCCAGCAGTTTGAAACTAGCGGCGGAGACCCAGTACTTC. Translation gives CASSLKLAAETQYF.

CDR3 nucleotide sequence: TGTGCCAGCAGTGAAGCTTTGTCCGGCACTGAAGCTTTCTTT. Translating gives CASSEALSGTEAFF. The rearrangement uses TRBV2 and TRBJ1-1; D gene unclear. The germline V and J ends were trimmed by 0 bases and 4 bases, with 9 bases remaining between them. The germline gives CDR1 SNHLY, CDR2 FYNNEI. This CDR3 has 14 residues.

V is TRBV5-1 and J is TRBJ1-1; D may be TRBD1 (5 bases). Germline lookup yields CDR1 SGHRS and CDR2 YFSETQ. The germline V and J ends were trimmed by 0 bases and 6 bases, with 9 bases remaining between them. The CDR3 consists of 13 residues. The CDR3 is CASSLAGGAEAFF. The CDR3 DNA reads TGCGCCAGCAGCTTGGCCGGGGGGGCTGAAGCTTTCTTT.

The J gene is TRBJ2-1, the V gene TRBV12-3 or TRBV12-4; D unclear. V dropped 10 bases and J dropped 0 bases, with 10 bases sitting between them. There are 13 residues in the CDR3. CDR3 nucleotides: TGTGCCACCCTGACGGGCTCCTACAATGAGCAGTTCTTC. Residues: CATLTGSYNEQFF.

CDR3 residues: CASSPRTGRNTEAFF. The CDR3 DNA follows: TGTGCCAGCAGCCCCAGGACAGGGCGGAACACTGAAGCTTTCTTT. J is TRBJ1-1 and V is TRBV6-5; 8 bases are a match to TRBD1. Trimming at V came to 6 bases and at J to 1 base, leaving 7 bases not matched to a gene. The CDR3 sequence is 15 residues long. Germline V gives CDR1 MNHEY, CDR2 SVGAGI.

V is TRBV7-8 and J is TRBJ2-3; D unclear. Trimming shortened V by 5 bases and J by 6 bases, and 9 bases separated the two germline ends. CDR1 and CDR2 from the germline V gene are SGHVS and FQNEAQ. The CDR3 consists of 12 residues. The CDR3, as DNA: TGTGCCAGCAGCGCTCATCGGGATACGCAGTATTTT. It yields the protein CASSAHRDTQYF.

The V and J genes are TRBV28 and TRBJ2-1, with TRBD1 as a possible D gene (5 bases). V lost 10 bases, J lost 0 bases, and 16 bases lay in between. Germline V gene data show CDR1 as MDHEN and CDR2 as SYDVKM. The CDR3 runs to 15 residues. For the CDR3, the DNA is TGTGCCACTCTAGGGGCCGCTAGCTCCTACAATGAGCAGTTCTTC. Amino acid sequence: CATLGAASSYNEQFF. Full variable domain (missing parts from reference TRBV28 and TRBJ2-1): DVKVTQSSRYLVKRTGEKVFLECVQDMDHENMFWYRQDPGLGLRLIYFSYDVKMKEKGDIPEGYSVSREKKERFSLILESASTNQTSMYLCATLGAASSYNEQFFGPGTRLTVL.

The chain uses TRBV6-1 and TRBJ1-5; D gene ambiguous. The CDR3 sequence is 14 residues long. In germline, CDR1 is MNHNS, CDR2 SASEGT. The V and J ends lost 2 bases and 0 bases respectively, with 5 bases between them. This CDR3 reads CASSESDSNQPQHF. The CDR3 bases are TGTGCCAGCAGTGAAAGCGATAGCAATCAGCCCCAGCATTTT.

This sequence joins TRBV6-5 and TRBJ2-2, with a possible D match to TRBD2 (5 bases). Looked up from germline, CDR1 is MNHEY and CDR2 is SVGAGI. CDR3 size: 14 residues. V lost 6 bases, J lost 5 bases, and 13 bases lay in between. The CDR3 sequence is CASSPPLATGELFF. CDR3 DNA sequence: TGTGCCAGCAGCCCCCCCTTAGCGACCGGGGAGCTGTTTTTT.

This chain joins TRBV29-1 and TRBJ2-1; 15 bases align to TRBD2. The V gene end was trimmed by 7 bases and the J gene end by 5 bases; junction bases not matched to a gene: 3. CDR3 length equals 14 residues. Germline loops: CDR1 SQVTM, CDR2 ANQGSEA. The CDR3 coding sequence is TGCAGCGGGACTAGCGGGAGGGCGGACAATGAGCAGTTCTTC. It is translated as CSGTSGRADNEQFF.

J is TRBJ1-2 and V is TRBV30; perhaps TRBD1 as D (6 bases). The CDR3 runs to 13 residues. Looked up from germline, CDR1 is GTSNPN and CDR2 is SVGIG (reference sequence). V shed 5 bases and J shed 2 bases, with 12 bases lying between them. The CDR3 nucleotides are TGTGCCTGGTTACGGACAGCCAACTATGGCTACACCTTC. Its translation: CAWLRTANYGYTF.

The chain recombines TRBV28 with TRBJ2-3; no reliable D call. V lost 5 bases and J lost 5, with 14 bases in between. The CDR3 loop spans 14 amino acids. Germline CDR1 MDHEN, CDR2 SYDVKM. The CDR3 sequence is CASSPSLPGDTQYF. In DNA form, the CDR3 reads TGTGCCAGCAGTCCCTCGCTGCCCGGAGATACGCAGTATTTT. The full variable domain, with the rest looked up from reference TRBV28 and TRBJ2-3, is DVKVTQSSRYLVKRTGEKVFLECVQDMDHENMFWYRQDPGLGLRLIYFSYDVKMKEKGDIPEGYSVSREKKERFSLILESASTNQTSMYLCASSPSLPGDTQYFGPGTRLTVL.

The chain employs TRBV7-9 and TRBJ1-3; tentative D call: TRBD1 (5 bases). Germline CDR1 reads SEHNR; CDR2 reads FQNEAQ (reference sequence). The CDR3 runs to 15 residues. Deletions cut 5 bases from V and 0 bases from J, with 11 bases between. CDR3 nucleotides: TGTGCCAGCAGCCGGGACTCGAGCTCTGGAAACACCATATATTTT. Protein product: CASSRDSSSGNTIYF.

This clone occurred once. The gene calls are TRBV19 and TRBJ1-5, with unresolved D. The ends were cut back, 5 bases at V and 3 bases at J, with 11 bases in the middle. The CDR3 length is 14 residues. Germline V gene lookup returns CDR1 LNHDA and CDR2 SQIVND (reference sequence). As DNA, the CDR3 is TGTGCCAGTAGTCCCGACACTCTCAATCAGCCCCAGCATTTT. It is translated as CASSPDTLNQPQHF.

The V call is TRBV30, the J call TRBJ1-2, with 9 positions matching TRBD1. The CDR3 is made up of 13 amino acids. Germline loops: CDR1 GTSNPN, CDR2 SVGIG (reference sequence). The V gene end was trimmed by 3 bases and the J gene end by 6 bases; junction bases not matched to a gene: 5. DNA of the CDR3: TGTGCCTGGAGGCGCACAGGGGGCCATGGCTACACCTTC. This translates into CAWRRTGGHGYTF.

A note on this clone: This sample also contains other DNA sequences that code for the same CDR3. The genes are TRBV10-3 and TRBJ2-7; 7 bases match TRBD1. Trimming at V came to 6 bases and at J to 1 base, leaving 0 bases not matched to a gene. The CDR3 is made up of 12 amino acids. Germline V gene data show CDR1 as ENHRY and CDR2 as SYGVKD. Here the CDR3 DNA reads TGTGCCATCAGGACAGGGTCCTACGAGCAGTACTTC. Encoded protein: CAIRTGSYEQYF.

This clone was counted a few times. The chain couples TRBV5-4 to TRBJ1-2, with 8 bases identical to TRBD1. The CDR3 spans 15 residues. The V and J ends lost 4 bases and 3 bases, in that order; junction bases with no gene match: 8. The germline V gene has CDR1 SGHNT and CDR2 YYREEE (reference sequence). The CDR3 region is CASSGADRVDYGYTF. CDR3 coding DNA: TGTGCCAGCAGCGGAGCGGACAGGGTGGACTATGGCTACACCTTC.

The chain employs TRBV19 and TRBJ1-2, with D possibly TRBD1 on 5 matching bases. CDR1 and CDR2 from the germline V gene are LNHDA and SQIVND (reference sequence). V lost 5 bases and J 2 bases, leaving 12 bases between the germline ends. There are 14 residues in the CDR3. Here the CDR3 reads CASSSGGYNYGYTF. The DNA of the CDR3 is TGTGCCAGTAGTTCTGGGGGGTACAACTATGGCTACACCTTC.

This clone was recorded only once. The chain employs TRBV24-1 and TRBJ1-2; D might be TRBD1 (5 bases). CDR3 length: 16 residues. With 10 bases removed from V and 2 bases from J, the gap between germline ends came to 22 bases. Germline CDR1 and CDR2: KGHDR and SFDVKD. The CDR3 DNA is TGTGCCACTGGAGCGGGGCAGGGTTTGGACAACTATGGCTACACCTTC. Its protein is CATGAGQGLDNYGYTF.

The chain combines TRBV5-4 with TRBJ1-1, with TRBD1 identical over 10 bases. Germline loops: CDR1 SGHNT, CDR2 YYREEE (reference sequence). V trimming: 3 bases; J trimming: 2 bases; junction bases outside the gene matches: 4. This CDR3 has 15 residues. Here the CDR3 DNA reads TGTGCCAGCAGCTCAACGACAGGGGGCAACACTGAAGCTTTCTTT. Translation gives CASSSTTGGNTEAFF.

The rearrangement links TRBV6-6 to TRBJ1-1, with D possibly matching TRBD1 (6 bases). The V end lost 4 bases, the J end lost 6 bases, and 9 bases lay between the germline ends. This CDR3 has 12 residues. The germline gives CDR1 MNHNY, CDR2 SVGAGI (reference sequence). CDR3 protein: CASSSTGSEAFF. CDR3 nucleotides: TGTGCCAGCAGTTCGACAGGATCTGAAGCTTTCTTT.